The clone carrying this T cell receptor beta chain was picked up a small number of times. The data belong to a study of T cells in Graves' hyperthyroidism and ophthalmopathy. Study overall: Peripheral blood was secured at the point of initial diagnosis, before any treatment.

From RNA transcripts, TCR beta CDR3 regions were amplified. HTBI primers drove first-round RT-PCR of the TCR CDR3. TCRdb reprocessed the multiplex PCR reads with MiXCR, giving one entry per CDR3 protein. Found here are 250,000 to 400,000 distinct CDR3 sequences, roughly an eighth of them singletons; the top ten hold approximately 35%. Clinical symptoms, serum thyroxine and TRAb, thyroid ultrasound and orbital computed tomography were used for the diagnoses. This CDR3 spans 15 amino acids. Germline V lookup: CDR1 SQVTM, CDR2 ANQGSEA. Germline trimming cut 0 bases from V and 0 bases from J; bases unmatched to any gene: 4.

This chain connects TRBV29-1 to TRBJ2-5; 7 bases map to TRBD2. This clonotype originated in a woman aged 35 to 49 with Graves' ophthalmopathy. Sample: blood. CDR3: CSVEEVGGNQETQYF. CDR3 nucleotides: TGCAGCGTTGAAGAAGTGGGAGGGAACCAAGAGACCCAGTACTTC.